This entry features one T cell receptor beta chain sequence. How the authors handled the data: Amplification of reference gene primers provided the estimated nucleated cell counts. Some clones are missing from TCRdb's copy, which holds only in-frame ones; the method was immunoSEQ multiplex PCR. That table furnishes V, J and clone size, whereas the DNA furnished D and trimming. The sample has tens of thousands of clones, about 86% seen once. The sample is drawn from a study of blood T cell repertoires in COVID-19. At the level of the study: Material from acute and convalescent COVID-19 was sourced from the United States, Italy and Spain. Sample material is recorded as cDNA or gDNA derived from T cells, B-cell-depleted T cells, or PBMCs.

The ends were cut back, 1 base at V and 2 bases at J, with 6 bases in the middle. CDR3 length: 14 residues. Germline values: CDR1 SGHTA, CDR2 FQGNSA. This rearrangement joins TRBV7-2 to TRBJ2-1, with D hard to call. The receptor was isolated from a man between 65 and 85 years old with active COVID-19. Material: peripheral blood. The CDR3 is CASSLGPPYNEQFF. The DNA of the CDR3 is TGTGCCAGCAGCTTAGGGCCGCCCTACAATGAGCAGTTCTTC.